This TCR beta chain was sequenced during a study of CD8 T cells in Susac syndrome. Whole-study results and caveats: By the study's own acknowledgment, its TCR sequencing and HLA analysis included relatively few individuals.

The CDR3 loop spans 14 amino acids. Germline lookup yields CDR1 SGDLS and CDR2 YYNGEE. V lost 1 base, J lost 4 bases, and 9 bases lay in between. Notes on this clonotype: The antigen is not known.

Random hexamers served to reverse transcribe roughly 0.5 to 1 ug RNA. TCRdb processed the immunoSEQ multiplex PCR reads anew with MiXCR; each CDR3 protein has one entry. This table holds about 170,000 distinct CDR3 sequences, 95% to 96% found once. The gene calls are TRBV9 and TRBJ2-1, with D perhaps matching TRBD1 (6 bases). Sequencing was done on a sample of CD4+ T cells from PBMCs. The clonotype comes from a human donor with Susac syndrome. CDR3 sequence (DNA): TGTGCCAGCAGCGTAACAGGGTGGTACAATGAGCAGTTCTTC. Protein sequence: CASSVTGWYNEQFF.